This TCR beta chain was sequenced in a study of T cell repertoires in ileal Crohn's disease (dated by TCRdb to between 2019 and 2020). Some background on the complete study: The median duration of disease was 6 to 10 years, and at the time of surgery approximately 33% of patients were active smokers. A total of approximately 170 mucosal samples from roughly 60 patients were sequenced, collected from several sites on the surgical specimen as well as at postoperative endoscopy. Endoscopic postoperative recurrence was defined by a Rutgeerts score above i0. The study was conducted in parallel with a multicentre cohort that was designed to identify predictors of early endoscopic recurrence following ileocolonic resection. Roughly half of the patients were given postoperative therapy, with 15 to 20 on anti-TNF agents and 10 to 12 on thiopurines. Surgery was performed for a complication in all patients, with stricturing disease in about 61% and penetrating disease in approximately 40%. TCR repertoire analysis was done in fewer than 75 Crohn's disease patients from a prospective multicentre cohort.

Adults with ileal or ileocolonic Crohn's disease for whom ileocolonic resection was indicated were considered eligible. Before DNA extraction, whole ileal mucosal biopsies were kept frozen at -80 degrees C. Genomic DNA was extracted from frozen whole biopsies using a TRizol-based method and was quantified with a NanoDrop 2000 spectrophotometer. In regard to this clone: The antigen it recognizes is unknown. No clone much larger than this one lies a single base away; base qualities are absent.

The CDR3 runs 11 amino acids, cysteine and phenylalanine included. Just the 33-base CDR3 DNA is kept, in frame starting at base 1. V lost 6 bases and J lost 3 bases; the stretch between them is 5 bases long. From the germline V gene (reference sequence), CDR1 is MNHNY and CDR2 is SVGAGI. Paper-wide results and their limitations: Endoscopic recurrence was linked to a higher percentage of high-frequency clones at surgery, and recurrence occurred in every patient whose clonality exceeded 26.8% (18/57). Only a subgroup of patients, of unstated size, had mucosal CD4 and CD8 T cells sorted and sequenced. A significantly higher proportion of clonal expansions was observed in active smokers at surgery than in non-smokers (roughly 27% vs 19%, p=0.02). Sorted CD8 T cells carried more high-frequency clones than CD4 T cells, suggesting mucosal expansions were mainly CD8.

About 500 nanograms of biopsy DNA per sample were submitted for commercial TCRB immunosequencing. CDR3 regions were amplified from genomic DNA by Adaptive Biotechnology using a two-step, amplification bias-controlled multiplex PCR. The first PCR used primers for every V and J gene segment; the second PCR added barcodes and Illumina adapters. CDR3 libraries were sequenced on an Illumina instrument. The study's own analysis went as follows. Vendor-provided pipelines were combined with custom analysis of raw data in R/Bioconductor under R version 3.3.0. Clonality, ranging from 0 to 1, was calculated as the inverse of the normalised Shannon entropy of all productive clones. High-frequency clones were defined as the repertoire share of the top 100 clones, retaining only clones passing a 95% confidence test. The Simpson index measured repertoire diversity, and the Morisita-Horn index measured overlap between samples. In TCRdb, the immuneACCESS table is reduced to in-frame sequences with V and J assigned. These tables do not hold every clone; where another copy was compared, an unresolved V gene accounts for under half, and the others remain unexplained. That table gives V, J and clone size, and the DNA gave D and trimming. The sample yields 5,000 to 7,000 clones; roughly 80% were counted once. Together, the top ten hold approximately 16% of the sample.

The receptor comes from an adult with Crohn's disease. Sequenced input: ileal tissue. This receptor chain uses TRBV6-6 and TRBJ1-2; no confident D gene assignment can be made. The CDR3 corresponds to CASSPYYGYTF. The DNA sequence reads TGTGCCAGCAGCCCCTACTATGGCTACACCTTC.